This TCR beta chain was recovered during a study of shared clonotypes between healthy human individuals. Germline trimming cut 0 bases from V and 7 bases from J; bases unmatched to any gene: 6. The CDR3 totals 14 residues. CDR1 is SGHRS and CDR2 is YFSETQ in the germline V gene. Assay: immunoSEQ multiplex PCR; the TCRdb copy retains only in-frame clones and omits some. The data show just over 2,000,000 clones, 85% to 95% seen once. Comment on this clone: The antigen is unknown.

Partitioning of CD4+ cells yielded a CD45RA+ naive subset and a CD45RA-negative memory subset. Overall study findings and caveats: Among a handful of donors, roughly 5.5% of naive CD4 clonotypes were found in common.

Sequencing was performed on naive CD4+ T cells sorted from blood. Subset denoted: CD45RA+ positively selected. This sequence originates from a man aged 18 to 30 in good health. The rearrangement uses TRBV5-1 and TRBJ2-7; 8 nucleotides line up with TRBD1. This CDR3 is CASSLGQGAREQYF. The CDR3 region has the DNA TGCGCCAGCAGCTTGGGGCAGGGGGCTAGGGAGCAGTACTTC.